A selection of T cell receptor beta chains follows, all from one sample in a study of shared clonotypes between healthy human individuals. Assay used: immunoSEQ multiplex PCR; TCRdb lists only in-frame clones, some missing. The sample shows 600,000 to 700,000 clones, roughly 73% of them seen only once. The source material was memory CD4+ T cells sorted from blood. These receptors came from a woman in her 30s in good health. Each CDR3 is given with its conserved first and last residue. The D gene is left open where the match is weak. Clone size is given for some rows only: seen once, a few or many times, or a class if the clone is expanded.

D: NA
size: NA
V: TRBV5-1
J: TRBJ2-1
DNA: TGCGCCAGCAGCCGAGGTGGTGTGGGCACTGAGCAGTTCTTC
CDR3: CASSRGGVGTEQFF

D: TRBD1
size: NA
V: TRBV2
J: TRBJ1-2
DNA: TGTGCCAGCAGCCCGGGACAGAGCTATGGCTACACCTTC
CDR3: CASSPGQSYGYTF

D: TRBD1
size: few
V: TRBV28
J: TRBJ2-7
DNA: TGTGCCAGCAGGTCGGGACAGGATCCCACCGAGCAGTACTTC
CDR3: CASRSGQDPTEQYF

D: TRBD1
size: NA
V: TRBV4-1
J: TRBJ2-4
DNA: TGCGCCAGCAGGGGGGTCGGACAGGGGGCAACCAAAAACATTCAGTACTTC
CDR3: CASRGVGQGATKNIQYF

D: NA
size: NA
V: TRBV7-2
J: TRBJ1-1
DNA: TGTGCCAGCAGCTTAGGAGGACAGACGAACACTGAAGCTTTCTTT
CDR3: CASSLGGQTNTEAFF

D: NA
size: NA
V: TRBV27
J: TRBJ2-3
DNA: TGTGCCAGCAGTTCCCCCAGCTCTCAGACAGATACGCAGTATTTT
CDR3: CASSSPSSQTDTQYF

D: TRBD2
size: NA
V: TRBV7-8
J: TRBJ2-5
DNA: TGTGCCAGCAGCTTTGGAGGACTAGCGGCAAGACAAGAGACCCAGTACTTC
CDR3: CASSFGGLAARQETQYF

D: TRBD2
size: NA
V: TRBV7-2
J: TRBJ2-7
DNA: TGTGCCAGCAGCTTAGTGGCTAGCGGACCCTACGAGCAGTACTTC
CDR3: CASSLVASGPYEQYF

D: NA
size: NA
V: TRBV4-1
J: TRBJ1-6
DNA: TGCGCCAGCAGCCAAACCTCTCAGGGGCCCCTAAATTCACCCCTCCACTTT
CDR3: CASSQTSQGPLNSPLHF

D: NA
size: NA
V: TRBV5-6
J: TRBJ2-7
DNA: TGTGCCAGCAGCCCTATCAGGTTTGGGACCTACGGCTACGAGCAGTACTTC
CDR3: CASSPIRFGTYGYEQYF

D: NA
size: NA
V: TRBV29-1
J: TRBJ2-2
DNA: TGCAGCGTTGAGGGAGGAAGGACCGGGGAGCTGTTTTTT
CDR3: CSVEGGRTGELFF

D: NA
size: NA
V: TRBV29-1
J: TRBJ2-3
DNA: TGCAGCGTTGACACGTCCCGGGGGAGACTCACAGATACGCAGTATTTT
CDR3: CSVDTSRGRLTDTQYF

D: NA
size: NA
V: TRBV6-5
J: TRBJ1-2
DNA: TGTGCCAGCAGTTATAGGGACCGATCCCTAAACTATGGCTACACCTTC
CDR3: CASSYRDRSLNYGYTF

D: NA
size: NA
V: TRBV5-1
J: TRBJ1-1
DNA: TGCGCCAGCAGCATACAGGGAGACACTGAAGCTTTCTTT
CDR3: CASSIQGDTEAFF

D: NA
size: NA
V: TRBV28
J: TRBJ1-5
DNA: TGTGCCAGCAGTTTCCTTGGGGGTAACAATCAGCCCCAGCATTTT
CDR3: CASSFLGGNNQPQHF

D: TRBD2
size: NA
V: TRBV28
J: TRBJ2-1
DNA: TGTGCCAGCAGTTTAAGCGGGAGAGGGCATGAGCAGTTCTTC
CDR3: CASSLSGRGHEQFF

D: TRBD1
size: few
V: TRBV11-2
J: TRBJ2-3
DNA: TGTGCCAGCAGCTTAGGGGGGCCAGGGGGCGCGATAACAGATACGCAGTATTTT
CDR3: CASSLGGPGGAITDTQYF

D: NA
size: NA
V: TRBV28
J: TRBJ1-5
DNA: TGTGCCAGCACCTGGGCCCTCCCAGGGGGCAATCAGCCCCAGCATTTT
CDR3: CASTWALPGGNQPQHF

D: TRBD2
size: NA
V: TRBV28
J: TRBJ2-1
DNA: TGTGCCAGCAGTCGGGAGGGAGCGGGACGCTACAATGAGCAGTTCTTC
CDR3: CASSREGAGRYNEQFF

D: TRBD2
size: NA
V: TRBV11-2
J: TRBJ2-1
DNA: TGTGCCAGCAGCTTAGTGACTAGCGGGAGCCATGAGCAGTTCTTC
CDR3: CASSLVTSGSHEQFF

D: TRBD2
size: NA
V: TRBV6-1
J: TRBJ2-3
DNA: TGTGCCAGCAGTTGGACTAGCAGTGCAGATACGCAGTATTTT
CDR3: CASSWTSSADTQYF

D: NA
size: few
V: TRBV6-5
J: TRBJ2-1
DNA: TGTGCCAGCAAGGTCTTCAATGAGCAGTTCTTC
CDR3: CASKVFNEQFF

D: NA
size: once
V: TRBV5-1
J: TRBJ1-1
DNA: TGCGCCAGCAGCTTGGCGGGGGGTTACGACACTGAAGCTTTCTTT
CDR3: CASSLAGGYDTEAFF

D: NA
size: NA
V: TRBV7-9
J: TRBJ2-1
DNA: TGTGCCAGCAGCCCTCGTTTTGCGGGTACAGGGAATGAGCAGTTCTTC
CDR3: CASSPRFAGTGNEQFF

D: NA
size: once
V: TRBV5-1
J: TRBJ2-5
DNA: TGCGCCAGCAGAGCAACTAGTGCCCAAGAGACCCAGTACTTC
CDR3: CASRATSAQETQYF

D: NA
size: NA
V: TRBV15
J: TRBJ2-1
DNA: TGTGCCACCAGCAGAGATAGGGGGTTGAAGTTCTTC
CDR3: CATSRDRGLKFF

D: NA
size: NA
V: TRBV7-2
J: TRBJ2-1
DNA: TGTGCCAGCAGCGCGGGAAGTACACAGGGATACAATGAGCAGTTCTTC
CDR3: CASSAGSTQGYNEQFF

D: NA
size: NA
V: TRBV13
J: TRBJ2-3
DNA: TGTGCCAGCAGCCCGAGGGGGGCGCAGTATTTT
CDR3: CASSPRGAQYF

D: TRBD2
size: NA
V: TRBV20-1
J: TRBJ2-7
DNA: TGCAGCGGGACTAGCCACTACGAGCAGTACTTC
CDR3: CSGTSHYEQYF

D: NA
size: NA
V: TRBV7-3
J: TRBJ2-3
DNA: TGTGCCAGCAGCTCTGACTACTTGTCCACAGATACGCAGTATTTT
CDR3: CASSSDYLSTDTQYF

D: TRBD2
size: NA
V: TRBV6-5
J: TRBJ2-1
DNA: TGTGCCAGCAGACGAGCGGGAGCACCTTACAATGAGCAGTTCTTC
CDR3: CASRRAGAPYNEQFF

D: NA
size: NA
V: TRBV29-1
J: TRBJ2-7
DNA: TGCAGCGTTGCTATACCAACTACCTACGAGCAGTACTTC
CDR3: CSVAIPTTYEQYF

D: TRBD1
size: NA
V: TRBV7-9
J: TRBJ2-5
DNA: TGTGCCAGCAGCTCGGGACAGGGGATTTTAGAGACCCAGTACTTC
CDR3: CASSSGQGILETQYF

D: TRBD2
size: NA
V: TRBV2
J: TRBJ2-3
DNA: TGTGCCAGCAGGGGGACTAGCGGGGAGCGGGGTACGCAGTATTTT
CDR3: CASRGTSGERGTQYF

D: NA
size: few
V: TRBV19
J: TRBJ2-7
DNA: TGTGCCAGTAGTACCTCCTCAACAGGCGCCTACGAGCAGTACTTC
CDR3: CASSTSSTGAYEQYF

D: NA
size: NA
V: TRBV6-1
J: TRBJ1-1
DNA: TGTGCCAGCCCCACGGGGTATAACACTGAAGCTTTCTTT
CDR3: CASPTGYNTEAFF

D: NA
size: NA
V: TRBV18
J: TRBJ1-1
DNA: TGTGCCAGCTCGCCCGGGCCTGGGGGCACTGAAGCTTTCTTT
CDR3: CASSPGPGGTEAFF

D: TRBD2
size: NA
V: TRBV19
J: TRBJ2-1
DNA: TGTGCCAGTAGTTTTCTACTAGCGGGAGGCTCCTACAATGAGCAGTTCTTC
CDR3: CASSFLLAGGSYNEQFF

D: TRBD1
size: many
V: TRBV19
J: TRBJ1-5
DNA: TGTGCCAGTAGTCGCTACTCCGGGACAGGGAAGGGTCAGCCCCAGCATTTT
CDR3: CASSRYSGTGKGQPQHF

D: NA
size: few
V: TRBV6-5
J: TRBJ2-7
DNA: TGTGCCAGCAGTTACGGCAACTCCTACGAGCAGTACTTC
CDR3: CASSYGNSYEQYF

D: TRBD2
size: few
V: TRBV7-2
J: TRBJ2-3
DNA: TGTGCCAGCAGCTACTCCCTTCGGGGGACTAGCGCAGATACGCAGTATTTT
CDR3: CASSYSLRGTSADTQYF

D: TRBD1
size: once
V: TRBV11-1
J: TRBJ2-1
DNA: TGTGCCAGCAGCCGGGCCGGGACAGGGTTTAGGAATGAGCAGTTCTTC
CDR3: CASSRAGTGFRNEQFF

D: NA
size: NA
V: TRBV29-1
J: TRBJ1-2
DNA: TGCAGCGCAGAGGTGACAGTCAACTATGGCTACACCTTC
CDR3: CSAEVTVNYGYTF

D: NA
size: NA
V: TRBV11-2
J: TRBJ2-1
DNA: TGTGCCAGCAGAGCCTTGCGGGGCCTTTTCAATGAGCAGTTCTTC
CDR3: CASRALRGLFNEQFF

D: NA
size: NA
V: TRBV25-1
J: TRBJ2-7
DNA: TGTGCCAGCAGTGAATCATCGTCCAGCGGCACTGTACAGTACTTC
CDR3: CASSESSSSGTVQYF

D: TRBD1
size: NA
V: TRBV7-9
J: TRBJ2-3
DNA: TGTGCCAGCAGCCGAGACCGAACAGGGGGATCAGATACGCAGTATTTT
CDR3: CASSRDRTGGSDTQYF

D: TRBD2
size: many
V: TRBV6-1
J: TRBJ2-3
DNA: TGTGCCAGCAGTGGATTTGGACTAGCAGAAACAGATACGCAGTATTTT
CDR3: CASSGFGLAETDTQYF